Listed here are 21 T cell receptor beta chains from one sample, sequenced in a study of blood T cells in healthy people across ages. A second PCR, run for roughly 7 to 12 cycles, used a sample-barcoded 5' primer plus a J-beta primer mix. TCRdb recomputed calls from the 5' RACE reads with MiXCR, one row per CDR3 protein. Among some 320,000 distinct CDR3 sequences listed, less than 30% were seen once. The source material was blood. These receptors came from a woman aged 70-85 years in good health.

This clonotype has ten or more counts. The gene calls are TRBV7-2 and TRBJ2-5; D ambiguous. V was trimmed by 3 bases and J by 2 bases, leaving 7 bases between them. The CDR3 covers 13 residues. Germline CDR1 and CDR2: SGHTA and FQGNSA. CDR3 bases: TGTGCCAGCAGCTTGTACGGACAAGAGACCCAGTACTTC. Residues: CASSLYGQETQYF.

This clonotype has at least ten counts. The V call is TRBV7-2, the J call TRBJ2-7; 9 bases are shared with TRBD1. V lost 2 bases and J lost 4; bases outside the gene matches: 6. Germline loops: CDR1 SGHTA, CDR2 FQGNSA. The CDR3 totals 15 residues. CDR3 region: CASSLRGTGMYEQYF. The CDR3 DNA follows: TGTGCCAGCAGCTTAAGGGGGACAGGGATGTACGAGCAGTACTTC.

This CDR3 is CASSLTGQYGYTF. The CDR3 DNA sequence: TGTGCCAGCAGTCTAACTGGGCAATATGGCTACACCTTC. V is TRBV27 and J is TRBJ1-2; no clear D gene. The CDR3 sequence is 13 residues long. Per germline, CDR1 MNHEY and CDR2 SMNVEV (reference sequence). Trimming removed 5 bases from V and 5 bases from J, with 12 bases in between.

This clonotype has just a few counts. The chain has TRBV11-2 and TRBJ1-3; unclear D gene. V was trimmed by 5 bases and J by 5 bases, leaving 7 bases between them. The length of the CDR3 is 12 residues. Germline V gives CDR1 SGHAT, CDR2 FQNNGV. This chain's CDR3 is CASSPARNTIYF. The DNA for the CDR3 is TGTGCCAGCAGCCCGGCGCGAAACACCATATATTTT.

The CDR3 region is CASSVTVYNEQFF. The CDR3 DNA follows: TGTGCCAGCAGCGTGACAGTCTACAATGAGCAGTTCTTC. This chain joins TRBV9 and TRBJ2-1; possibly TRBD1 for D (5 bases). V was shortened by 2 bases and J by 3 bases, with 6 bases between the two germline ends. The CDR3 runs 13 residues. CDR1 is SGDLS and CDR2 is YYNGEE in the germline V gene.

This clonotype was seen a few times. The CDR3 loop is CASSYSAGGDNEQFF. The DNA of the CDR3 is TGTGCCAGCAGTTACTCAGCGGGAGGTGATAATGAGCAGTTCTTC. This rearrangement joins TRBV6-5 to TRBJ2-1; 9 bases align to TRBD2. Germline CDR1 reads MNHEY; CDR2 reads SVGAGI. V shed 0 bases, J shed 7 bases, and the junction held 4 bases outside the gene matches. This CDR3 spans 15 amino acids.

This clonotype was seen at least ten times. The chain employs TRBV15 and TRBJ2-1; 8 bases agree with TRBD2. V lost 5 bases to trimming and J lost 0 bases; unmatched junction nucleotides: 6. The CDR3 spans 16 residues. CDR1 and CDR2 (germline): LNHNV, YYDKDF (reference sequence). Written as DNA, the CDR3 is TGTGCCACCAGCGCAGGACTAGCACGCTCCTACAATGAGCAGTTCTTC. Its translation: CATSAGLARSYNEQFF. Using reference TRBV15 and TRBJ2-1 for the parts outside the CDR3, the full variable domain is DAMVIQNPRYQVTQFGKPVTLSCSQTLNHNVMYWYQQKSSQAPKLLFHYYDKDFNNEADTPDNFQSRRPNTSFCFLDIRSPGLGDTAMYLCATSAGLARSYNEQFFGPGTRLTVL.

This clonotype occurred many times. This rearrangement joins TRBV4-3 to TRBJ2-5; TRBD2 matches 12 bases. V was pared by 0 bases and J by 2 bases, with 10 bases of the junction left unmatched. CDR3 length equals 19 residues. Germline V gene lookup returns CDR1 LGHNA and CDR2 YSLEER. The CDR3 DNA sequence: TGCGCCAGCAGCCAAGATCGTCAGACTAGCGGGAGCGCACAAGAGACCCAGTACTTC. Protein product: CASSQDRQTSGSAQETQYF.

There are a few counts of this clonotype. This chain joins TRBV28 and TRBJ1-5; perhaps TRBD1 as D (5 bases). Germline values: CDR1 MDHEN, CDR2 SYDVKM. The CDR3 runs 16 residues. The V gene lost 3 bases and the J gene lost 3 bases, with 15 bases spanning the gap. The CDR3 reads CASSFSMGRPNQPQHF. CDR3 coding DNA: TGTGCCAGCAGTTTTTCCATGGGACGCCCCAATCAGCCCCAGCATTTT.

This clonotype has more than one count but fewer than ten. Sequence at one end of the junction differs from germline and may be a read error. V gene TRBV18 combines with J gene TRBJ2-5, with D tentatively TRBD2 (5 bases). Germline V CDR1 and CDR2: KGHSH, LQKENI. The CDR3 runs to 13 residues. The CDR3 loop reads CASSPPGASHRDF. Here the CDR3 DNA reads TGTGCCAGCTCACCACCGGGAGCCTCTCACCGGGACTTC.

The rearrangement links TRBV20-1 to TRBJ2-1; tentatively, D is TRBD1 or TRBD2 (6 bases each). The J call may be in error: the DNA end matches TRBJ2-5 better. CDR3 length: 14 amino acids. Germline CDR1 DFQATT, CDR2 SNEGSKA (reference sequence). The CDR3 loop reads CSSSRGASSETQYF. CDR3 DNA: TGCAGTTCGAGTAGGGGGGCCTCTTCGGAGACCCAGTACTTC.

This chain links TRBV18 with TRBJ1-6; possibly TRBD1 for D (5 bases). V was trimmed by 5 bases and J by 7 bases, leaving 12 bases between them. CDR3 length equals 14 residues. Germline-derived CDR1 and CDR2 are KGHSH and LQKENI. The chain's CDR3 is CASSADSKNSPLHF. The CDR3 DNA reads as TGTGCCAGCTCAGCCGACAGTAAGAATTCACCCCTCCACTTT.

This clonotype occurred a few times. The chain recombines TRBV5-1 with TRBJ2-1, with 9 positions matching TRBD2. Germline V gene lookup returns CDR1 SGHRS and CDR2 YFSETQ. J was trimmed by 0 bases and V by 4 bases; bases with no gene match: 17. The CDR3 consists of 20 residues. The CDR3: CASSQLSGSLSTGSYNEQFF. In DNA, the CDR3 is TGCGCCAGCAGCCAACTTAGCGGGAGCTTGTCGACCGGCTCCTACAATGAGCAGTTCTTC.

A few counts support this clonotype. The V and J genes are TRBV7-3 and TRBJ2-6; TRBD1 matches 8 bases. Trimming removed 7 bases from V and 1 base from J; junction bases left unmatched: 3. Germline CDR1 and CDR2: SGHTA and FQGTGA. The length of the CDR3 is 15 residues. CDR3 sequence: CASTGGASGANVLTF. CDR3 DNA sequence: TGTGCCAGCACAGGGGGCGCATCTGGGGCCAACGTCCTGACTTTC.

This clonotype turned up a few times. This chain joins TRBV7-8 and TRBJ1-4, with D uncertain. V lost 1 base, J lost 4 bases, and 10 bases lay in between. Looked up from germline, CDR1 is SGHVS and CDR2 is FQNEAQ. CDR3 length: 15 residues. DNA for the CDR3: TGTGCCAGCAGCTTAGAAGCCGGTTATAATGAAAAACTGTTTTTT. Amino acid sequence: CASSLEAGYNEKLFF.

The gene calls are TRBV29-1 and TRBJ2-5, with D hard to call. Germline CDR1 SQVTM, CDR2 ANQGSEA. This CDR3 comprises 10 residues. V dropped 5 bases and J dropped 4 bases, with 5 bases sitting between them. CDR3 bases: TGCAGCGTTAGGGTAGAGACCCAGTACTTC. Amino acids: CSVRVETQYF.

This clonotype was seen only a few times. The chain links TRBV5-1 to TRBJ2-3; 11 bases line up with TRBD2. V gave up 3 bases and J gave up 13 bases; unmatched junction bases: 19. The CDR3 extends over 17 amino acids. Germline V gene sequence: CDR1 SGHRS, CDR2 YFSETQ. CDR3 in amino acids: CASSSTVVAGGLTEKYF. DNA for the CDR3: TGCGCCAGCAGCTCGACCGTAGTAGCGGGAGGGCTTACTGAAAAGTATTTT.

This clonotype has ten or more counts. The V and J genes are TRBV18 and TRBJ2-4; D is uncertain. Germline V CDR1 and CDR2: KGHSH, LQKENI. The CDR3 extends over 17 amino acids. Trimming cost V 1 base and J 6 bases, with 19 bases left between them. CDR3 residues: CASSPLGRFFGGNIQYF. CDR3 bases: TGTGCCAGCTCACCACTCGGCCGTTTCTTTGGTGGAAACATTCAGTACTTC.

This clonotype is labeled as medium-sized. CDR3 nucleotide sequence: TGTGCCAGCACCACCTTGGACAGGGAAGAGACCCAGTACTTC. Translation gives CASTTLDREETQYF. The rearrangement joins TRBV12-3 or TRBV12-4 to TRBJ2-5; 8 bases agree with TRBD1. V lost 7 bases to trimming and J lost 3 bases; unmatched junction nucleotides: 7. The CDR3 consists of 14 residues.

This clonotype appeared a few times. The rearrangement uses TRBV10-2 and TRBJ2-6; D unresolved. Germline values: CDR1 WSHSY, CDR2 SAAADI. V was pared by 2 bases and J by 0 bases, with 8 bases between. The CDR3 is 16 amino acids. Here the CDR3 DNA reads TGCGCCAGCAGTGAGCATCGTTACTCTGGGGCCAACGTCCTGACTTTC. Translated, it gives CASSEHRYSGANVLTF.

The rearrangement links TRBV28 to TRBJ1-6; TRBD1 matches at 8 bases. V was clipped by 6 bases and J by 4 bases; unmatched bases: 11. The germline V gene encodes CDR1 MDHEN and CDR2 SYDVKM. CDR3 length: 17 amino acids. Here the CDR3 DNA reads TGTGCCAGCAGCTCCATTCCGGGACAGGAGTATAATTCACCCCTCCACTTT. Protein: CASSSIPGQEYNSPLHF.